This is a list of T cell receptor beta chains from one sample in a study of blood T cells in healthy people across ages. A single record per CDR3 protein comes from TCRdb applying MiXCR to the 5' RACE reads. This table holds about a million distinct CDR3 sequences, roughly 51% found once. Sequencing input: blood. These receptors originate from a woman aged 60-75 years in good health. The CDR3 runs from the conserved cysteine through the conserved F or W. D genes are given only for firm matches. Some rows have no size entry. The others give once, few or many, or a class for an expanded clone.

v_call	d_call	j_call	clone_size	cdr3_aa	cdr3_nt
TRBV20-1	TRBD1	TRBJ2-7	-	CSARGGTGSFEQYF	TGCAGTGCTAGAGGGGGGACAGGGAGCTTCGAGCAGTACTTC
TRBV20-1	-	TRBJ2-4	-	CSARVSQAKNIQYF	TGCAGTGCTAGAGTTAGCCAAGCCAAAAACATTCAGTACTTC
TRBV3-1	-	TRBJ2-7	few	CASSQARTNEQYF	TGTGCCAGCAGCCAAGCGAGGACTAACGAGCAGTACTTC
TRBV10-3	TRBD1	TRBJ2-7	-	CAIKEGQVLEQYF	TGTGCCATCAAAGAGGGACAGGTACTCGAGCAGTACTTC
TRBV12-3/TRBV12-4	TRBD1	TRBJ2-5	-	CASRRQQGATQYF	TGTGCCAGCAGACGACAACAGGGGGCGACCCAGTACTTC
TRBV30	-	TRBJ2-7	-	CASNSLGSYEQYF	TGTGCCTCGAACAGTTTAGGCTCCTACGAGCAGTACTTC
TRBV7-3	-	TRBJ2-7	-	CASRDISGARYEQYF	TGTGCCAGCAGGGATATTTCAGGTGCGCGGTACGAGCAGTACTTC
TRBV12-3/TRBV12-4	-	TRBJ2-1	-	CASKANEQFF	TGTGCCAGCAAGGCAAATGAGCAGTTCTTC
TRBV10-3	TRBD2	TRBJ2-7	-	CAISEGRGGSYEQYF	TGTGCCATCAGTGAGGGGAGGGGAGGTTCCTACGAGCAGTACTTC
TRBV5-1	TRBD1	TRBJ1-1	-	CASSLEGGMNTEAFF	TGCGCCAGCAGCTTGGAAGGGGGCATGAACACTGAAGCTTTCTTT
TRBV29-1	-	TRBJ1-4	-	CSVEPPGTNEKLFF	TGCAGCGTTGAACCCCCGGGCACCAATGAAAAACTGTTTTTT
TRBV5-4	TRBD1	TRBJ2-7	many	CASSYEGQGASHEQYF	TGTGCCAGCAGCTACGAAGGACAGGGGGCATCGCACGAGCAGTACTTC
TRBV27	TRBD1	TRBJ1-1	-	CASSLGQGEAFF	TGTGCCAGCAGTTTAGGACAGGGTGAAGCTTTCTTT
TRBV20-1	-	TRBJ2-5	-	CSAKQGKGEQYF	TGCAGTGCAAAACAGGGAAAGGGTGAGCAGTACTTC
TRBV12-3/TRBV12-4	TRBD1	TRBJ2-7	-	CASSLRTGQVLYEQYF	TGTGCCAGCAGTTTAAGGACGGGACAGGTCCTCTACGAGCAGTACTTC
TRBV6-6	TRBD1	TRBJ1-4	-	CASSSGQETNEKLFF	TGTGCCAGCAGTTCAGGACAGGAAACTAATGAAAAACTGTTTTTT
TRBV27	-	TRBJ2-6	few	CASSSIGVSGANVLTF	TGTGCCAGCAGTTCAATAGGGGTCTCTGGGGCCAACGTCCTGACTTTC
TRBV2	-	TRBJ2-5	-	CASSEPRKTQYF	TGTGCCAGCAGTGAACCCCGAAAGACCCAGTACTTC
TRBV9	-	TRBJ2-1	-	CASSVQGSRYNEQFF	TGTGCCAGCAGCGTCCAGGGTTCGAGATACAATGAGCAGTTCTTC
TRBV12-3/TRBV12-4	-	TRBJ1-2	-	CASSPKNQLGGYTF	TGTGCCAGCAGCCCGAAGAACCAACTCGGGGGCTACACCTTC
TRBV6-2/TRBV6-3	TRBD1	TRBJ1-2	-	CAGRGTGVYGYTF	TGTGCCGGACGGGGGACAGGGGTCTATGGCTACACCTTC
TRBV2	-	TRBJ2-4	-	CASSLDGKNIQYF	TGTGCCAGCAGTTTGGACGGGAAAAACATTCAGTACTTC
TRBV7-2	TRBD1	TRBJ1-2	few	CASSLRGTDNYGYTF	TGTGCCAGCAGCTTACGCGGGACAGACAACTATGGCTACACCTTC
TRBV27	TRBD2	TRBJ2-5	many	CASSLLAGRETQYF	TGTGCCAGCAGTTTACTAGCGGGAAGGGAGACCCAGTACTTC
TRBV7-9	TRBD1	TRBJ2-1	-	CASSLRDRFNEQFF	TGCGCCAGCAGCTTAAGGGACAGGTTCAATGAGCAGTTCTTC
TRBV3-1	TRBD2	TRBJ2-1	-	CASSPGLVPNEQFF	TGTGCCAGCAGCCCGGGACTAGTACCCAATGAGCAGTTCTTC
TRBV29-1	TRBD1	TRBJ1-2	-	CSVSRQGANGYTF	TGCAGCGTGAGCCGACAGGGGGCGAATGGCTACACCTTC
TRBV29-1	-	TRBJ2-5	-	CSVRIPGLTFNEQYF	TGCAGCGTTCGCATACCGGGTCTAACCTTCAATGAGCAGTACTTC
TRBV7-9	TRBD1	TRBJ1-5	few	CASSQQGADQPQHF	TGTGCCAGCAGCCAACAGGGGGCGGATCAGCCCCAGCATTTT
TRBV12-3/TRBV12-4	TRBD1	TRBJ2-7	-	CASSWAGQGYEQYF	TGTGCCAGCAGCTGGGCTGGACAGGGCTACGAGCAGTACTTC
TRBV7-2	TRBD2	TRBJ2-5	few	CAGSPQGLAGQETLYF	TGTGCCGGCAGCCCACAGGGACTAGCGGGACAAGAGACCCTGTACTTC
TRBV7-3	-	TRBJ1-1	few	CASSPKTGGNTEAFF	TGTGCCAGCAGCCCAAAGACGGGGGGGAACACTGAAGCTTTCTTT
TRBV20-1	TRBD2	TRBJ2-5	-	CSATSGRAVIEQYF	TGCAGTGCTACGAGCGGGAGGGCTGTAATAGAGCAGTACTTC
TRBV9	TRBD1	TRBJ2-1	-	CASSGDRGGYNEQFF	TGTGCCAGCAGCGGGGACAGGGGAGGCTACAATGAGCAGTTCTTC
TRBV5-1	-	TRBJ2-7	-	CASSESGANYEQYF	TGCGCCAGCAGTGAGAGCGGAGCCAACTACGAGCAGTACTTC
TRBV6-2/TRBV6-3	-	TRBJ1-5	once	CASSYGVLSRGNQPQHF	TGTGCCAGCAGTTACGGAGTCCTATCAAGAGGAAATCAGCCCCAGCATTTT
TRBV27	-	TRBJ2-1	-	CASSLSVGSSYNEQFF	TGTGCCAGCAGTTTATCGGTCGGGAGCTCCTACAATGAGCAGTTCTTC
TRBV7-2	-	TRBJ1-2	-	CASSTTTNYGYTF	TGTGCCAGCAGCACGACCACTAACTATGGCTACACCTTC
TRBV7-2	TRBD2	TRBJ2-1	-	CASSSRTSGSMHEQFF	TGTGCCAGCAGCTCACGGACTAGCGGGAGTATGCATGAGCAGTTCTTC
TRBV2	-	TRBJ2-7	-	CASRPGRQAYEQYF	TGTGCCAGCAGGCCAGGAAGACAGGCCTACGAGCAGTACTTC
TRBV3-1	-	TRBJ1-5	-	CASSQGRIYSNQPQHF	TGTGCCAGCAGCCAAGGTCGGATCTATAGCAATCAGCCCCAGCATTTT
TRBV7-2	-	TRBJ2-1	-	CASTLASGGSYNEQFF	TGTGCCAGCACCCTAGCGTCAGGGGGCTCCTACAATGAGCAGTTCTTC
TRBV6-1	-	TRBJ2-3	-	CASRPTLDLDTQYF	TGTGCCAGCAGGCCGACCTTGGACCTAGATACGCAGTATTTT
TRBV27	-	TRBJ1-2	-	CASSPTGATGNYGYTF	TGTGCCAGCAGCCCGACAGGTGCAACCGGAAACTATGGCTACACCTTC